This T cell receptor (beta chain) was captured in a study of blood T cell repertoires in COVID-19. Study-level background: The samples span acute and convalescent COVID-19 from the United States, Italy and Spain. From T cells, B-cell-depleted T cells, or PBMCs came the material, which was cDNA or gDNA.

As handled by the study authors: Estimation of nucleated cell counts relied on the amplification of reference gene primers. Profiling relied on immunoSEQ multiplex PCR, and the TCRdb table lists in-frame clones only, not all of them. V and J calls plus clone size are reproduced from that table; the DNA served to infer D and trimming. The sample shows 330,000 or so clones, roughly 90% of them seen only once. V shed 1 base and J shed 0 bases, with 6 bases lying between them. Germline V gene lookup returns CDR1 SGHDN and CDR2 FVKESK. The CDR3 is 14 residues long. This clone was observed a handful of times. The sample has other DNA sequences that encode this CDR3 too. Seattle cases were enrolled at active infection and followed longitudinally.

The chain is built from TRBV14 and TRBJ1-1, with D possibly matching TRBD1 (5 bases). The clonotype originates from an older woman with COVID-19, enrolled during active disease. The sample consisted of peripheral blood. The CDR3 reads CASSQAGMNTEAFF. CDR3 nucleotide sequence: TGTGCCAGCAGCCAAGCAGGGATGAACACTGAAGCTTTCTTT.